This paragraph covers one T cell receptor beta chain sequence. The antigen remains unidentified. Genomic DNA belonging to each subset was distributed in equal measure over several immunoSEQ plates. The table came from immunoSEQ multiplex PCR; TCRdb's copy has only in-frame clones and leaves some out. The sample includes hundreds of thousands of clones, about 91% of them seen just once. This entry is derived from a study of shared clonotypes between healthy human individuals. This CDR3 has 15 amino acids. J lost 3 bases, V lost 0 bases, and 2 bases had no gene match. Germline V lookup: CDR1 GTSNPN, CDR2 SVGIG (reference sequence). Terminally differentiated effector memory CD45RA+ cells were excluded by CCR7 positive selection of CD45RO-negative cells. All donors qualified as healthy HIV-negative adults and had experienced no recent acute infections or vaccinations. Study conclusions and caveats: What naive subsets generally showed was a larger estimated richness than memory subsets showed.

The V and J genes are TRBV30 and TRBJ2-2; 9 nucleotides align to TRBD1. The sequence was obtained from a young man in good health. The sample consisted of naive CD8+ T cells sorted from blood. The chain's CDR3 is CAWSVRTGDTGELFF. In nucleotides, the CDR3 is TGTGCCTGGAGTGTGAGGACAGGGGACACCGGGGAGCTGTTTTTT. The full variable domain, in which reference TRBV30 and TRBJ2-2 provide the parts outside the CDR3, is SQTIHQWPATLVQPVGSPLSLECTVEGTSNPNLYWYRQAAGRGLQLLFYSVGIGQISSEVPQNLSASRPQDRQFILSSKKLLLSDSGFYLCAWSVRTGDTGELFFGEGSRLTVL.